Listed here are 26 T cell receptor beta chains from one sample, sequenced in a study of blood T cells in healthy people across ages (dated by TCRdb to about 2015). Library method: 5' RACE. Data came from an Illumina HiSeq 2500. A second PCR of about 6 to 11 cycles was performed with a sample-barcoded 5' primer and a J-beta primer mix. Starting from the raw public reads, TCRdb applied fastp trimming at Q25, assembled clones with MiXCR and retained in-frame beta chains. One record per CDR3 amino acid sequence lists the most common genes and DNA. The sample table contains approximately 690,000 distinct CDR3 sequences; only one count was recorded for 40% to 45% of them. The top ten clonotypes cover around 32% of the sample. What was sequenced was blood. The receptor source for this set is an elderly man in good health.

The V and J genes are TRBV20-1 and TRBJ1-2; 10 nucleotides match TRBD1. The V segment lost 8 bases and the J segment 6 bases; nucleotides outside the gene matches: 9. Germline lookup yields CDR1 DFQATT and CDR2 SNEGSKA (reference sequence). CDR3 length: 13 amino acids. The CDR3 sequence: CSPQTGGEDGYTF. The CDR3 nucleotides read TGCAGTCCCCAGACAGGGGGCGAGGATGGCTACACCTTC.

The chain links TRBV5-1 to TRBJ2-3; 9 nucleotides line up with TRBD2. Unmatched junction bases numbered 6, after V lost 4 bases and J lost 0 bases. CDR1 is SGHRS, CDR2 YFSETQ, per germline. The CDR3 has 16 amino acids. This CDR3 reads CASSPPGLASTDTQYF. Written as DNA, the CDR3 is TGCGCCAGCAGCCCCCCCGGACTAGCGAGCACAGATACGCAGTATTTT.

This clonotype was detected ten times or more. The V gene is TRBV20-1, the J gene TRBJ2-2, with D possibly being TRBD1 or TRBD2 (5 bases each). Germline values: CDR1 DFQATT, CDR2 SNEGSKA (reference sequence). There are 16 residues in the CDR3. V lost 3 bases, J lost 5 bases, and 19 bases lay in between. This chain's CDR3 is CSARGVQGPRTGELFF. The DNA for the CDR3 is TGCAGTGCTAGGGGGGTGCAAGGCCCCCGAACCGGGGAGCTGTTTTTT.

This clonotype was found many times. J is TRBJ2-3 and V is TRBV29-1; 8 bases map to TRBD1. J was trimmed by 4 bases and V by 7 bases; bases with no gene match: 7. Germline V gene sequence: CDR1 SQVTM, CDR2 ANQGSEA. This CDR3 is 13 amino acids long. This CDR3 is CSADGQGADTQYF. DNA of the CDR3: TGCAGCGCCGACGGACAGGGAGCAGATACGCAGTATTTT.

This clonotype appeared a few times. The chain joins TRBV4-2 to TRBJ2-7; TRBD1 agrees at 8 bases. Germline trimming cut 2 bases from V and 4 bases from J; bases unmatched to any gene: 7. CDR1 LGHNA and CDR2 YNFKEQ come from the germline V gene. There are 15 residues in the CDR3. The DNA of the CDR3 is TGTGCCAGCAGCCAATCCGAACAGGGGGAATACGAGCAGTACTTC. The encoded protein is CASSQSEQGEYEQYF.

This clonotype came up a few times. Given a much more abundant clone one base away, this may be a read error. The gene calls are TRBV5-1 and TRBJ2-3; TRBD2 is a possible D gene (6 bases). From germline, CDR1 is SGHRS and CDR2 YFSETQ. The CDR3 has 14 amino acids. The germline V and J ends were trimmed by 2 bases and 5 bases, with 12 bases remaining between them. The CDR3 reads CASSFGGFGDTQYF. The CDR3, as DNA: TGCGCCAGCAGCTTCGGGGGATTCGGAGATACGCAGTATTTT.

To note about this clonotype: The junction departs from germline at one end; a sequencing error may be responsible. The V call is TRBV20-1, the J call TRBJ2-1; D unclear. Germline CDR1 is DFQATT and CDR2 is SNEGSKA (reference sequence). The length of the CDR3 is 12 residues. As DNA, the CDR3 is TGCAGTGCTAGAGGGAACGTGGATGAGCGGTTCTTC. This translates into CSARGNVDERFF.

The chain couples TRBV7-2 to TRBJ2-4, with 11 bases that match TRBD2. Gene TRBJ2-7 matches the end of the DNA better, so the J call may be wrong. This CDR3 region has 15 residues. Germline CDR1 and CDR2: SGHTA and FQGNSA. The CDR3 here is CAGTHSGGAGYEQYF. In DNA form, the CDR3 reads TGTGCCGGCACCCATAGCGGGGGGGCTGGGTACGAGCAGTACTTC.

V usage is TRBV11-1 and J usage is TRBJ2-5, with 10 bases aligning to TRBD2. This CDR3 contains 17 residues. Germline V lookup: CDR1 SGHAT, CDR2 FQDESV (reference sequence). V dropped 3 bases and J dropped 4; count of bases not matched to a gene: 11. CDR3 nucleotides: TGTGCCAGCAGCTTCAGGAATCTAGCGGGAGTTGTAGAGACCCAGTACTTC. Translating gives CASSFRNLAGVVETQYF.

The genes are TRBV29-1 and TRBJ2-5; TRBD2 matches at 7 bases. The J segment lost 5 bases and the V segment lost 4 bases, leaving 13 bases of the junction unmatched. The CDR3 is 15 amino acids. CDR1 and CDR2 (germline): SQVTM, ANQGSEA. CDR3 amino acids: CSVAHLTSRGETQYF. The CDR3 DNA sequence: TGCAGCGTTGCCCACTTGACTAGCCGTGGGGAGACCCAGTACTTC.

The J gene is TRBJ2-1, the V gene TRBV15; weak D call: TRBD2 (5 bases). The CDR3 extends over 13 amino acids. CDR1 is LNHNV and CDR2 is YYDKDF in the germline V gene (reference sequence). V shed 3 bases and J shed 10 bases, with 13 bases lying between them. CDR3 loop: CATSRDSAGEQFF. The DNA for the CDR3 is TGTGCCACCAGCAGGGACTCCGCTGGAGAGCAGTTCTTC. The variable domain in full, completed from reference TRBV15 and TRBJ2-1, reads DAMVIQNPRYQVTQFGKPVTLSCSQTLNHNVMYWYQQKSSQAPKLLFHYYDKDFNNEADTPDNFQSRRPNTSFCFLDIRSPGLGDTAMYLCATSRDSAGEQFFGPGTRLTVL.

The chain links TRBV20-1 to TRBJ2-4; D gene unclear. The J call is in doubt because the DNA end fits TRBJ2-5 better. From germline, CDR1 is DFQATT and CDR2 SNEGSKA (reference sequence). The length of the CDR3 is 13 residues. CDR3 DNA: TGCAGTGCTAGAGCCCCGGGTGGGGAGACCCAGTACTTC. It translates to CSARAPGGETQYF.

V and J are TRBV6-2 or TRBV6-3 and TRBJ2-1, with D possibly TRBD1 on 5 matching bases. The V end was cut by 2 bases, the J end by 4 bases, with 9 bases between. Germline lookup yields CDR1 MNHEY and CDR2 SVGEGT. CDR3 length: 14 amino acids. CDR3 bases: TGTGCCAGCAGTTACGCGGACACGTACAATGAGCAGTTCTTC. Amino acids: CASSYADTYNEQFF.

The chain couples TRBV13 to TRBJ2-3; TRBD2 aligns across 7 bases. The CDR3 totals 14 residues. Germline CDR1 PRHDT, CDR2 FYEKMQ (reference sequence). V lost 5 bases to trimming and J lost 4 bases; unmatched junction nucleotides: 6. CDR3 bases: TGTGCCAGCAGCCTCAGCGGGGCCGCAGATACGCAGTATTTT. Protein: CASSLSGAADTQYF.

This clonotype has ten or more counts. The chain recombines TRBV2 with TRBJ2-7; D is ambiguous. V was clipped by 1 base and J by 3 bases, with 4 bases between them. Germline CDR1 is SNHLY and CDR2 is FYNNEI. This CDR3 is built from 12 residues. The CDR3 sequence: CASSEEVYEQYF. The DNA of the CDR3 is TGTGCCAGCAGTGAAGAGGTCTACGAGCAGTACTTC.

The CDR3 bases are TGTGCCAGCAGCTTGCGGACAGGGGGCTCTGATACGCAGTATTTT. It specifies CASSLRTGGSDTQYF. The V gene is TRBV5-5, the J gene TRBJ2-3, with 11 bases lining up with TRBD1. Germline CDR1 and CDR2: SGHKS and YYEKEE (reference sequence). The CDR3 is 15 residues long. Trimming cost V 1 base and J 6 bases; bases outside gene matches: 4.

The rearrangement joins TRBV4-3 to TRBJ2-2; D not certain. This CDR3 has 15 residues. CDR1 and CDR2 from the germline V gene are LGHNA and YSLEER. V was shortened by 0 bases and J by 8 bases, with 13 bases between the two germline ends. This chain's CDR3 is CASSQEVQFTGELFF. In DNA, the CDR3 is TGCGCCAGCAGCCAAGAGGTTCAGTTCACTGGGGAGCTGTTTTTT.

The V and J genes are TRBV28 and TRBJ2-4; TRBD2 aligns across 7 bases. The end of the DNA is better explained by TRBJ2-7, so the J call may be wrong. This CDR3 spans 14 amino acids. The germline CDR1 and CDR2 sequences are MDHEN and SYDVKM. CDR3 residues: CASKVSSGGDEQYF. The CDR3 bases are TGTGCCAGCAAGGTGTCTAGCGGAGGGGACGAGCAGTACTTC.

The V call is TRBV5-1, the J call TRBJ2-3; D perhaps matches TRBD2 (6 bases). V was trimmed by 7 bases and J by 4 bases, leaving 19 bases between them. Germline-derived CDR1 and CDR2 are SGHRS and YFSETQ. The CDR3 is 15 residues long. The CDR3 here is CASGLAGTRSDTQYF. In DNA form, the CDR3 reads TGCGCCAGCGGCCTGGCCGGGACTCGGTCAGATACGCAGTATTTT.

The rearrangement joins TRBV6-2 or TRBV6-3 to TRBJ2-5; D might be TRBD1 or TRBD2, each matching 5 bases. CDR3 length equals 12 residues. Germline CDR1 reads MNHEY; CDR2 reads SVGEGT. V shed 6 bases and J shed 11 bases, with 16 bases lying between them. The CDR3 bases are TGTGCCAGCAGGCCAGGGACCAATGAGCAGTACTTC. Protein product: CASRPGTNEQYF.

This clonotype was counted between two and nine times. This chain connects TRBV6-2 or TRBV6-3 to TRBJ2-7, with a weak D call TRBD1 (8 bases). Germline V gene sequence: CDR1 MNHEY, CDR2 SVGEGT. V was cut by 10 bases and J by 9 bases, with 19 bases left in between. This CDR3 spans 12 amino acids. Here the CDR3 reads CATEWTGRVQYF. The CDR3 bases are TGTGCCACCGAATGGACAGGGAGGGTGCAGTACTTC.

The V call is TRBV28, the J call TRBJ2-5, with TRBD2 matching over 10 bases. Germline CDR1 reads MDHEN; CDR2 reads SYDVKM. V lost 5 bases and J lost 4; bases outside the gene matches: 4. The CDR3 covers 14 residues. In DNA, the CDR3 is TGTGCCAGCAGTCTTAGCGGGAGGACAGAGACCCAGTACTTC. It yields the protein CASSLSGRTETQYF.

A remark on this clonotype: Its ends do not fully match the called genes, so a read error is possible. The chain employs TRBV5-6 and TRBJ1-2; no reliable D call. Germline V gene data show CDR1 as SGHDT and CDR2 as YYEEEE. The CDR3 runs to 13 residues. The CDR3 sequence is CASSFRAEEGYIF. The CDR3 DNA reads as TGTGCCAGCAGCTTCCGGGCCGAAGAGGGCTACATCTTC.

CDR3 protein: CATSVGSGGPSGELFF. The CDR3 bases are TGTGCCACCAGTGTTGGTAGCGGGGGGCCGTCCGGGGAGCTGTTTTTT. The gene calls are TRBV24-1 and TRBJ2-2; 10 positions match TRBD2. This CDR3 has 16 residues. The V segment lost 5 bases and the J segment 6 bases; nucleotides outside the gene matches: 8. The germline V gene has CDR1 KGHDR and CDR2 SFDVKD.

The chain combines TRBV20-1 with TRBJ1-2, with TRBD1 matching over 10 bases. In germline, CDR1 is DFQATT, CDR2 SNEGSKA (reference sequence). The CDR3 has 16 residues. Losses at the gene ends were 0 bases for V and 4 bases for J; bases not matched to a gene: 8. CDR3 loop: CSARDSRTGGSYGYTF. As DNA, the CDR3 is TGCAGTGCTAGAGATTCCCGGACAGGGGGTAGCTATGGCTACACCTTC.

This chain's CDR3 is CASGEGPKNIQYF. For the CDR3, the DNA is TGTGCCAGCGGCGAAGGGCCCAAAAACATTCAGTACTTC. The rearrangement joins TRBV9 to TRBJ2-4, with D unclear. Germline-derived CDR1 and CDR2 are SGDLS and YYNGEE. The CDR3 covers 13 residues. Trimming removed 7 bases from V and 2 bases from J, with 10 bases in between.